The clone carrying this TCR beta chain is medium-sized in the sample. Its target is unknown. TCRdb reprocessed the 5' RACE reads with MiXCR, giving one entry per CDR3 protein. Of about 8,500 distinct CDR3 sequences in the sample, about 7.8% were seen once. Stated time point: sample taken at primary tumor resection. Whole RNA from tumor, nontumor lung or frozen PBMC was sequenced unsorted. Losses at the gene ends were 4 bases for V and 4 bases for J; bases not matched to a gene: 6. CDR3 length: 15 residues. Germline CDR1 and CDR2: SGHAT and FQNNGV. This entry belongs to a study of spatial heterogeneity in lung cancer. The overall study: The mean occurrence of each unique TCR and UMI combination in raw reads exceeded eight. Regarding the study as a whole: Blood showed ubiquitous tumor TCRs more often at resection than at routine follow-up.

This TCR derives from a female donor with early-stage non-small cell lung cancer. The sequenced sample was PBMCs, obtained at surgery. The chain couples TRBV11-2 to TRBJ2-1, with 8 positions matching TRBD2. The CDR3 nucleotides read TGTGCCAGCAGCTCCCACCCGGGGGGGTACAATGAGCAGTTCTTC. Translated, it gives CASSSHPGGYNEQFF.